The 19 T cell receptor beta chains below were found in one sample sequenced in a study of blood T cell repertoires in COVID-19. The data were produced by immunoSEQ multiplex PCR, yet TCRdb's version contains in-frame clones alone and is incomplete. The data show under 40,000 clones, with around 86% seen just once and 5% to 7% held by the top ten. The sequenced sample consisted of peripheral blood. The receptor source for this set is a human donor in a cohort sampled during active COVID-19.

The rearrangement joins TRBV12-3 or TRBV12-4 to TRBJ2-5; D possibly corresponds to TRBD2 (5 bases). The CDR3 covers 12 residues. V shed 5 bases and J shed 5 bases, with 9 bases lying between them. The chain's CDR3 is CASSPRRETQYF. Here the CDR3 DNA reads TGTGCCAGCAGTCCTCGGAGGGAGACCCAGTACTTC.

This chain joins TRBV19 and TRBJ2-7; TRBD2 matches at 13 bases. The CDR3 is 13 residues long. The junction had 6 bases not matched to a gene; V was cut back by 3 bases and J by 13 bases. The V gene's germline CDR1 is LNHDA and CDR2 SQIVND (reference sequence). CDR3 protein: CASSIGLAGVQYF. The CDR3 coding sequence is TGTGCCAGTAGTATTGGACTAGCGGGAGTCCAATACTTC.

The chain links TRBV6-5 to TRBJ2-7, with D possibly being TRBD2 (5 bases). This CDR3 comprises 15 residues. V lost 5 bases and J 0 bases, leaving 14 bases between the germline ends. Germline CDR1 is MNHEY and CDR2 is SVGAGI. The CDR3 is CASSRTTGSSYEQYF. The CDR3 DNA is TGTGCCAGCAGTCGAACCACGGGGAGCTCCTACGAGCAGTACTTC.

The table lists this clone with a few counts. The gene calls are TRBV6-1 and TRBJ2-5; D unresolved. The CDR3 runs 16 residues. Trimming left V 4 bases short and J 0 bases short, with 15 bases between. The germline V gene encodes CDR1 MNHNS and CDR2 SASEGT. The CDR3 sequence is CASSVMALSNQETQYF. The CDR3 DNA is TGTGCCAGCAGTGTAATGGCTTTGTCCAACCAAGAGACCCAGTACTTC.

This chain joins TRBV3-1 (or the pseudogene TRBV3-2) and TRBJ1-1; tentative D call: TRBD1 (6 bases). V lost 1 base and J 9 bases, leaving 9 bases between the germline ends. Germline values: CDR1 LGHDT, CDR2 YNNKEL (reference sequence). The CDR3 covers 12 residues. For the CDR3, the DNA is TGTGCCAGCAGCCAAGTTACAGGGAAAGCTTTCTTT. This translates into CASSQVTGKAFF.

The CDR3 is CASSLIRGANVLTF. The DNA for the CDR3 is TGTGCCAGCAGCTTGATCCGGGGGGCCAACGTCCTGACTTTC. V gene TRBV5-6 combines with J gene TRBJ2-6, with D uncertain. V lost 1 base, J lost 4 bases, and 6 bases lay in between. This CDR3 region has 14 residues. Germline V gene data show CDR1 as SGHDT and CDR2 as YYEEEE.

The chain couples TRBV18 to TRBJ1-5; perhaps TRBD1 as D (6 bases). Trimming stripped 6 bases from V and 0 bases from J, with 12 bases between. This CDR3 spans 15 amino acids. CDR1 and CDR2 (germline): KGHSH, LQKENI. The CDR3 reads CASSRGQYSNQPQHF. The CDR3 DNA is TGTGCCAGCTCCCGCGGACAGTATAGCAATCAGCCCCAGCATTTT.

For the CDR3, the DNA is TGTGCCAGCAGTACTACCTACAATGAGCAGTTCTTC. It yields the protein CASSTTYNEQFF. The chain couples TRBV6-2 or TRBV6-3 to TRBJ2-1; D not resolved. V was pared by 5 bases and J by 2 bases, with 4 bases between. This CDR3 comprises 12 residues. Germline lookup yields CDR1 MNHEY and CDR2 SVGEGT.

This clone occurred once. The chain couples TRBV27 to TRBJ2-7; 7 bases are shared with TRBD1. This CDR3 comprises 14 residues. The V and J ends lost 2 bases and 2 bases, in that order; junction bases with no gene match: 3. Germline CDR1 reads MNHEY; CDR2 reads SMNVEV (reference sequence). The CDR3 DNA follows: TGTGCCAGCAGTTTAAGGACAGGACCCTACGAGCAGTACTTC. It translates to CASSLRTGPYEQYF.

J is TRBJ2-3 and V is TRBV5-1; TRBD2 agrees at 8 bases. Per germline, CDR1 SGHRS and CDR2 YFSETQ. The CDR3 consists of 14 residues. With 2 bases clipped from V and 6 bases from J, the junction kept 5 bases outside the gene matches. CDR3 loop: CASSLSGSDDTQYF. For the CDR3, the DNA is TGCGCCAGCAGCTTAAGCGGGAGTGATGATACGCAGTATTTT.

The J gene is TRBJ1-1, the V gene TRBV5-1; 8 nucleotides match TRBD1. Germline V CDR1 and CDR2: SGHRS, YFSETQ. The junction had 14 bases not matched to a gene; V was cut back by 3 bases and J by 1 base. The CDR3 sequence is 18 residues long. The CDR3 protein is CASSSSRGQGSRNTEAFF. In nucleotides, the CDR3 is TGCGCCAGCAGCTCTTCCCGAGGACAGGGATCGAGGAACACTGAAGCTTTCTTT.

The rearrangement uses TRBV6-2 or TRBV6-3 and TRBJ1-1, with D perhaps matching TRBD1 (5 bases). The CDR3 loop spans 14 amino acids. Trimming took off 0 bases at V and 2 bases at J, with 7 bases between the two ends. Germline V gene lookup returns CDR1 MNHEY and CDR2 SVGEGT. CDR3 sequence (DNA): TGTGCCAGCAGTTACTCGACAGTCAACACTGAAGCTTTCTTT. Translated: CASSYSTVNTEAFF.

The sample holds a few counts of this clone. This sequence joins TRBV4-2 and TRBJ1-6, with TRBD1 matching 7 bases. V dropped 2 bases and J dropped 8; count of bases not matched to a gene: 6. The CDR3 extends over 15 amino acids. Per the germline V gene, CDR1 is LGHNA and CDR2 is YNFKEQ. CDR3 DNA: TGTGCCAGCAGCCAACAGACAGGGAGAGATTCACCCCTCCACTTT. Translation: CASSQQTGRDSPLHF.

The CDR3 is CASSYPGTGTDTQYF. DNA of the CDR3: TGTGCCAGCAGTTACCCCGGGACAGGCACAGATACGCAGTATTTT. The chain recombines TRBV6-5 with TRBJ2-3; 7 nucleotides line up with TRBD1. The CDR3 is 15 amino acids. Germline CDR1 is MNHEY and CDR2 is SVGAGI. The J segment lost 1 base and the V segment lost 2 bases, leaving 3 bases of the junction unmatched.

The chain employs TRBV7-9 and TRBJ1-6; no definite D call. The V end lost 1 base, the J end lost 6 bases, and 7 bases lay between the germline ends. This CDR3 has 14 amino acids. Germline CDR1 is SEHNR and CDR2 is FQNEAQ (reference sequence). CDR3 DNA: TGTGCCAGCAGCTTAGAACAGATTAATTCACCCCTCCACTTT. As protein: CASSLEQINSPLHF.

This sequence joins TRBV6-5 and TRBJ2-7; 7 bases agree with TRBD1. V gave up 5 bases and J gave up 0 bases; unmatched junction bases: 7. CDR1 MNHEY and CDR2 SVGAGI come from the germline V gene. This CDR3 is 15 amino acids long. For the CDR3, the DNA is TGTGCCAGCAGTATCCGGGACAGACTCTCCTACGAGCAGTACTTC. Amino acid sequence: CASSIRDRLSYEQYF.

V is TRBV30 and J is TRBJ1-6, with D perhaps TRBD1 (6 bases). Germline CDR1 reads GTSNPN; CDR2 reads SVGIG (reference sequence). This CDR3 region has 18 residues. Trimming removed 0 bases from V and 6 bases from J, with 21 bases in between. CDR3 coding DNA: TGTGCCTGGAGTGTAGGTCTTGGGGGCCCAGCCTTTAATTCACCCCTCCACTTT. Its translation: CAWSVGLGGPAFNSPLHF.

The chain is built from TRBV28 and TRBJ2-1; 10 bases fit TRBD1. Germline V gives CDR1 MDHEN, CDR2 SYDVKM. This CDR3 contains 14 residues. With V trimmed by 10 bases and J by 9 bases, 12 bases remained unmatched. Here the CDR3 DNA reads TGTGCCACCGACAACGACAGGGGGCGTGTTGAGCAGTTCTTC. It encodes CATDNDRGRVEQFF.

The chain employs TRBV12-3 or TRBV12-4 and TRBJ1-2; D is perhaps TRBD1 (5 bases). This CDR3 region has 13 residues. Trimming shortened V by 2 bases and J by 8 bases, and 12 bases separated the two germline ends. CDR3 region: CASSLLGEAGYTF. CDR3 nucleotides: TGTGCCAGCAGTTTACTAGGGGAGGCAGGCTACACCTTC.